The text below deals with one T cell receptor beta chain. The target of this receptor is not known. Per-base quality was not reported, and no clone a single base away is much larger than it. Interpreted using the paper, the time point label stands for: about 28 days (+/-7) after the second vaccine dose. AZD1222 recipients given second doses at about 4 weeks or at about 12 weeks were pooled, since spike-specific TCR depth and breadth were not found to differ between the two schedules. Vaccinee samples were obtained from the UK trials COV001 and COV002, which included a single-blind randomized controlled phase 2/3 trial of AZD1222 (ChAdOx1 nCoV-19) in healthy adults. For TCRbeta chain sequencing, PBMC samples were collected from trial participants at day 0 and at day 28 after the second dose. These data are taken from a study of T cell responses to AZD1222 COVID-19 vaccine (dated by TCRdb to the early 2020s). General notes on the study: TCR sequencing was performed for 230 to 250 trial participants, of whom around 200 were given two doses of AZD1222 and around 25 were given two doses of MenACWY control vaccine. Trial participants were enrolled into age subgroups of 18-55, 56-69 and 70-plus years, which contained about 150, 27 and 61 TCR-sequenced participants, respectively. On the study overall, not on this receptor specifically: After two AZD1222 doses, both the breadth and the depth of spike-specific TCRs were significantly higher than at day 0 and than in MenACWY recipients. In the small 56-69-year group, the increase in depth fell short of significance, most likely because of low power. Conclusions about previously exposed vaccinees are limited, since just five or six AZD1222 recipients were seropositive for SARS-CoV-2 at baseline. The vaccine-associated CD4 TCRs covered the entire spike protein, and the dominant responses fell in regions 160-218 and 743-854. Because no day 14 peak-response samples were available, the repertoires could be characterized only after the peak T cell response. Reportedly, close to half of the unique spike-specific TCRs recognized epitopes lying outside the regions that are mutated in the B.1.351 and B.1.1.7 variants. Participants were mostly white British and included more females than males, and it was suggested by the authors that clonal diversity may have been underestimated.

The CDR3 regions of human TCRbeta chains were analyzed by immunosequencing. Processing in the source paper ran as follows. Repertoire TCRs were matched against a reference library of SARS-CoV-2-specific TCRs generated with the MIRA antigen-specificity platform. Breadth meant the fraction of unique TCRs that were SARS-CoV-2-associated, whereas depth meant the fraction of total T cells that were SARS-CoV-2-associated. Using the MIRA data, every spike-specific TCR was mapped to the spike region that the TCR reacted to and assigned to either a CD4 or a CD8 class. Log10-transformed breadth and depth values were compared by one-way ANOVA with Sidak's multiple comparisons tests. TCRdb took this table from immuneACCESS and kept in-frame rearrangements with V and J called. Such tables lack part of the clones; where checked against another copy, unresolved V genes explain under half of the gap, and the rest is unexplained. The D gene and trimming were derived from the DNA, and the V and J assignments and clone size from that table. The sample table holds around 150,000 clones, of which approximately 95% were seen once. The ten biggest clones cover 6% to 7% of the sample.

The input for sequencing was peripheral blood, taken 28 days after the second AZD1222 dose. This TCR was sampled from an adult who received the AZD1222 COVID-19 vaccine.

The CDR3 here reads CASNPPYSQNSPLHF. At the DNA level, the sequence is TGTGCCAGCAACCCCCCCTACAGTCAGAATTCACCCCTCCACTTT. The chain employs TRBV6-5 and TRBJ1-6, with an unclear D gene assignment. V is clipped by 7 bases and J by 7 bases, and the sequence between their germline boundaries is 17 bases long. The CDR3 covers 15 residues, taking in both the cysteine and the phenylalanine. Just the 45-base CDR3 DNA is kept, in frame starting at base 1. The germline V gene yields MNHEY for CDR1 and SVGAGI for CDR2.